The rows below give T cell receptor beta chains drawn from one sample of a study of blood T cells in healthy people across ages. Via MiXCR, TCRdb re-called the 5' RACE reads, giving one row per CDR3 protein. Of 550,000 to 800,000 distinct CDR3 sequences listed, about 30% are singletons. Source material: blood. The origin of the receptors is a woman older than 75 in good health. Both conserved end residues are part of each CDR3. A D gene is named only where the DNA matches it firmly. Clone size is stated in some rows and not others, as once, few, many or a class when expanded.

D gene: NA; V gene: TRBV5-5; J gene: TRBJ2-7; clone size: few; CDR3 protein: CASSWGLTYEQYF; CDR3 DNA: TGTGCCAGCAGCTGGGGCCTGACCTACGAGCAGTACTTC
D gene: NA; V gene: TRBV5-1; J gene: TRBJ2-3; clone size: many; CDR3 protein: CASSSGAGGDTQYF; CDR3 DNA: TGCGCCAGCAGCTCAGGGGCTGGGGGAGATACGCAGTATTTT
D gene: TRBD2; V gene: TRBV5-1; J gene: TRBJ2-1; clone size: NA; CDR3 protein: CASSPGTSGGVSEQFF; CDR3 DNA: TGCGCCAGCAGCCCCGGGACTAGCGGGGGGGTAAGTGAGCAGTTCTTC
D gene: NA; V gene: TRBV5-1; J gene: TRBJ2-3; clone size: many; CDR3 protein: CASSRTGESTDTQYF; CDR3 DNA: TGCGCCAGCAGCCGGACCGGGGAAAGCACAGATACGCAGTATTTT
D gene: NA; V gene: TRBV20-1; J gene: TRBJ1-5; clone size: NA; CDR3 protein: CSASMVNSAQHF; CDR3 DNA: TGCAGTGCTAGTATGGTAAATTCAGCCCAGCATTTT
D gene: TRBD1; V gene: TRBV6-5; J gene: TRBJ1-6; clone size: many; CDR3 protein: CASSPDRGINSPLHF; CDR3 DNA: TGTGCCAGCAGTCCGGACAGGGGGATTAATTCACCCCTCCACTTT
D gene: NA; V gene: TRBV20-1; J gene: TRBJ1-1; clone size: NA; CDR3 protein: CSANRGGPTTEAFF; CDR3 DNA: TGCAGTGCTAATAGAGGGGGTCCGACGACTGAAGCTTTCTTT
D gene: TRBD2; V gene: TRBV20-1; J gene: TRBJ2-1; clone size: many; CDR3 protein: CSAGTGLAAYNEQFF; CDR3 DNA: TGCAGTGCTGGAACGGGACTAGCGGCTTACAATGAGCAGTTCTTC
D gene: TRBD2; V gene: TRBV12-3/TRBV12-4; J gene: TRBJ2-1; clone size: NA; CDR3 protein: CASSRGEGVETQFF; CDR3 DNA: TGTGCCAGCAGCCGCGGGGAGGGAGTGGAGACCCAGTTCTTC
D gene: NA; V gene: TRBV7-2; J gene: TRBJ2-2; clone size: NA; CDR3 protein: CASSPVRGWSGELFF; CDR3 DNA: TGTGCCAGCAGCCCTGTCCGAGGTTGGTCCGGGGAGCTGTTTTTT
D gene: NA; V gene: TRBV5-1; J gene: TRBJ2-7; clone size: many; CDR3 protein: CASSKRAGSSYEQYF; CDR3 DNA: TGCGCCAGCAGCAAACGCGCGGGGAGCTCCTACGAGCAGTACTTC
D gene: NA; V gene: TRBV3-1; J gene: TRBJ2-5; clone size: many; CDR3 protein: CASSHGYAGQETQYF; CDR3 DNA: TGTGCCAGCAGCCATGGATACGCGGGGCAAGAGACCCAGTACTTC
D gene: TRBD2; V gene: TRBV12-3/TRBV12-4; J gene: TRBJ2-3; clone size: once; CDR3 protein: CASSTSGDAQYF; CDR3 DNA: TGTGCCAGCAGCACTAGCGGAGATGCGCAGTATTTT
D gene: TRBD1; V gene: TRBV29-1; J gene: TRBJ1-2; clone size: many; CDR3 protein: CSAGDSTNYGYTF; CDR3 DNA: TGCAGCGCGGGGGACAGTACTAACTATGGCTACACCTTC
D gene: NA; V gene: TRBV7-2; J gene: TRBJ2-2; clone size: NA; CDR3 protein: CASSLEWGAGELFF; CDR3 DNA: TGTGCCAGCAGCTTAGAGTGGGGGGCCGGGGAGCTGTTTTTT
D gene: NA; V gene: TRBV7-7; J gene: TRBJ2-2; clone size: once; CDR3 protein: CASSWEDNTGELFF; CDR3 DNA: TGTGCTAGCAGCTGGGAGGATAACACCGGGGAGCTGTTTTTT
D gene: NA; V gene: TRBV6-5; J gene: TRBJ2-1; clone size: NA; CDR3 protein: CASSYSNPMGTYNEQVF; CDR3 DNA: TGTGCCAGCAGTTACTCGAATCCCATGGGGACCTACAATGAGCAGGTCTTC
D gene: NA; V gene: TRBV3-1; J gene: TRBJ1-4; clone size: many; CDR3 protein: CASSRGRNLNEKLFF; CDR3 DNA: TGTGCCAGCAGCCGTGGACGGAATCTTAATGAAAAACTGTTTTTT
D gene: TRBD1; V gene: TRBV7-2; J gene: TRBJ2-7; clone size: many; CDR3 protein: CASSLGGTGGYEQYF; CDR3 DNA: TGTGCCAGCAGCTTAGGGGGGACAGGGGGCTACGAGCAGTACTTC
D gene: NA; V gene: TRBV28; J gene: TRBJ2-7; clone size: many; CDR3 protein: CASSRGAASGEQYF; CDR3 DNA: TGTGCCAGCAGTAGGGGGGCTGCATCGGGCGAGCAGTACTTC
D gene: TRBD1; V gene: TRBV6-2/TRBV6-3; J gene: TRBJ1-1; clone size: NA; CDR3 protein: CASSDRGPTEAFF; CDR3 DNA: TGTGCCAGCAGCGACAGGGGTCCCACTGAAGCTTTCTTT
D gene: NA; V gene: TRBV3-1; J gene: TRBJ2-1; clone size: NA; CDR3 protein: CASQTRFGEQFF; CDR3 DNA: TGTGCCAGCCAAACTCGCTTCGGTGAGCAGTTCTTC
D gene: NA; V gene: TRBV12-3/TRBV12-4; J gene: TRBJ1-2; clone size: many; CDR3 protein: CASSLAWEGNGYTF; CDR3 DNA: TGTGCCAGCAGTTTAGCGTGGGAAGGGAATGGCTACACCTTC